The 9 T cell receptor beta chains below all came from one sample that was sequenced in a study of T cell repertoires in cytomegalovirus infection. What these receptors recognize is not known. TCRdb ran MiXCR on the reads and lists one entry per CDR3 protein. The data contain about 570,000 distinct CDR3 sequences, under 45% of them singletons. Material: cultured PBMCs, obtained from culture after CMV antigen stimulation. The receptors were sampled from a human donor in good health (CMV status not recorded). Some clones in this sample may be carry-over from other donors' samples.

This clonotype was seen many times. V and J are TRBV7-6 and TRBJ2-7; 7 bases fit TRBD2. The V gene's germline CDR1 is SGHVS and CDR2 FNYEAQ. This CDR3 is 14 amino acids long. The V gene end was trimmed by 1 base and the J gene end by 1 base; junction bases not matched to a gene: 1. The CDR3 loop reads CASSLGGGSYEQYF. CDR3 DNA: TGTGCCAGCAGCTTAGGGGGGGGGTCCTACGAGCAGTACTTC.

This clonotype was detected ten times or more. The rearrangement uses TRBV7-8 and TRBJ2-2; 8 bases align to TRBD2. This CDR3 region has 15 residues. Looked up from germline, CDR1 is SGHVS and CDR2 is FQNEAQ. Unmatched junction bases numbered 2, after V lost 2 bases and J lost 3 bases. The CDR3 sequence is CASSLKLADTGELFF. CDR3 sequence (DNA): TGTGCCAGCAGCTTAAAACTAGCGGACACCGGGGAGCTGTTTTTT.

The chain employs TRBV18 and TRBJ2-7, with a tentative D call TRBD1 (5 bases). CDR1 is KGHSH, CDR2 LQKENI, per germline. The CDR3 is 16 amino acids. V shed 2 bases and J shed 0 bases, with 14 bases lying between them. The CDR3 region is CASSPTLDKISYEQYF. The DNA for the CDR3 is TGTGCCAGCTCACCAACACTGGACAAAATCTCCTACGAGCAGTACTTC. The whole variable domain, filled in from reference TRBV18 and TRBJ2-7, reads NAGVMQNPRHLVRRRGQEARLRCSPMKGHSHVYWYRQLPEEGLKFMVYLQKENIIDESGMPKERFSAEFPKEGPSILRIQQVVRGDSAAYFCASSPTLDKISYEQYFGPGTRLTVT.

This chain uses TRBV7-2 with TRBJ2-1; the D gene could be TRBD1 or TRBD2 (5 bases each). This CDR3 is built from 11 residues. V lost 10 bases and J lost 9, with 13 bases in between. Looked up from germline, CDR1 is SGHTA and CDR2 is FQGNSA. The DNA for the CDR3 is TGTGCCAACTTTCCGAGGGGTGAGCAGTTCTTC. Translation: CANFPRGEQFF.

This chain joins TRBV19 and TRBJ2-1; a possible D gene is TRBD1 (5 bases). The V and J ends lost 0 bases and 2 bases respectively, with 23 bases between them. Germline lookup yields CDR1 LNHDA and CDR2 SQIVND (reference sequence). There are 20 residues in the CDR3. CDR3 sequence reads: CASSIDGSLGWRTTYNEQFF. The CDR3 coding sequence is TGTGCCAGTAGTATAGATGGGTCCCTAGGGTGGCGGACAACCTACAATGAGCAGTTCTTC. Filled out from reference TRBV19 and TRBJ2-1, the complete variable domain reads DGGITQSPKYLFRKEGQNVTLSCEQNLNHDAMYWYRQDPGQGLRLIYYSQIVNDFQKGDIAEGYSVSREKKESFPLTVTSAQKNPTAFYLCASSIDGSLGWRTTYNEQFFGPGTRLTVL.

This clonotype has more than one count but fewer than ten. The chain combines TRBV10-3 with TRBJ2-2; the D gene could be TRBD1 or TRBD2 (5 bases each). V was pared by 8 bases and J by 3 bases, with 22 bases between. The germline gives CDR1 ENHRY, CDR2 SYGVKD. CDR3 length: 17 residues. In DNA form, the CDR3 reads TGTGCCATCTCACGTATTTCGGGGACCCTAGACACCGGGGAGCTGTTTTTT. Encoded protein: CAISRISGTLDTGELFF.

This clonotype was detected ten times or more. This rearrangement joins TRBV7-6 to TRBJ2-1; D unresolved. V lost 1 base, J lost 0 bases, and 10 bases lay in between. CDR3 length: 16 amino acids. The germline V gene has CDR1 SGHVS and CDR2 FNYEAQ. CDR3 in amino acids: CASSLDRTYSYNEQFF. The DNA of the CDR3 is TGTGCCAGCAGCTTAGATCGCACATACTCCTACAATGAGCAGTTCTTC.

There are many counts of this clonotype. The CDR3 bases are TGTGCCAGCAGCTTAGCCATGGGCCGAACCTACAATGAGCAGTTCTTC. Translated: CASSLAMGRTYNEQFF. V and J are TRBV7-2 and TRBJ2-1; D unresolved. The CDR3 spans 16 residues. Germline V gene data show CDR1 as SGHTA and CDR2 as FQGNSA. V shed 0 bases and J shed 2 bases, with 11 bases lying between them.

This clonotype has ten or more counts. The chain employs TRBV11-2 and TRBJ2-1; no definite D call. The germline V gene has CDR1 SGHAT and CDR2 FQNNGV. The V end lost 4 bases, the J end lost 1 base, and 8 bases lay between the germline ends. CDR3 length: 14 residues. This chain's CDR3 is CASSSASSYNEQFF. Written as DNA, the CDR3 is TGTGCCAGCAGCTCGGCCTCATCCTACAATGAGCAGTTCTTC. Combining the CDR3 with reference TRBV11-2 and TRBJ2-1 gives the whole variable domain EAGVAQSPRYKIIEKRQSVAFWCNPISGHATLYWYQQILGQGPKLLIQFQNNGVVDDSQLPKDRFSAERLKGVDSTLKIQPAKLEDSAVYLCASSSASSYNEQFFGPGTRLTVL.